This T cell receptor beta chain emerged from a study of graft-versus-host responses after intestinal transplantation (dated by TCRdb to the early 2020s). For the study in its entirety: Multivisceral, liver-intestinal, or isolated intestinal transplants were received by the recipients. Alloreactive clones were identified by sequencing pre-transplant mixed lymphocyte reaction products and comparing these products with unstimulated pre-transplant donor and recipient T cells. Rather than being sequenced by the commercial service, samples from a few later patients were sequenced in-house on an Illumina MiSeq and processed with MiXCR. A cohort of around 25 intestinal transplant recipients, including one retransplant, was enrolled, and 3 patients lacking pretransplant specimens were excluded. Donor T cell macrochimerism was defined as a peak of at least 4% donor T cells among recipient peripheral blood mononuclear cells. Every recipient was given anti-thymocyte globulin induction, followed by roughly 3 years of maintenance tacrolimus and steroids. Bulk TCR-beta CDR3 sequencing was used to track graft-versus-host and host-versus-graft alloreactive T cell clones in the graft, circulation and bone marrow after intestinal transplantation.

In the first month after transplant, blood samples were collected up to 4 times, and after that at least monthly when available. V loses 0 bases, J loses 5 bases, and the germline ends lie 8 bases apart. The germline V gene yields SGHTS for CDR1 and YDEGEE for CDR2. The CDR3 holds 14 amino acids from the cysteine to the phenylalanine. Just the 42-base CDR3 DNA is kept, in frame starting at base 1. To note about this clone: No antigen is known for it. Per-base quality was not reported, and no clone a single base away is much larger than it.

To prepare the library, the immunoSEQ multiplex PCR assay was applied. For most patients, genomic DNA was subjected to high-throughput TCR-beta CDR3 sequencing by Adaptive Biotechnologies. The study's own analysis went as follows. TCR sequencing data were retrieved from Adaptive's ImmunoSEQ software for 18 patients, whereas three other patients were processed with MiXCR and VDJtools. CDR3 nucleotide sequences shared between donor and recipient were removed because their origin could not be assigned. At least 2-fold expansion over unstimulated cells and a minimum CFSE-low frequency of 0.002% (template counts) or 0.001% (read counts) were required for clones to be classified as alloreactive. Clones detected in sequenced pre-transplant spleen, lymph node, or MLR CFSE-low populations of the donor or recipient were defined as mappable. The cumulative frequency of alloreactive clones was calculated as a percentage of all sequences, weighted by copy number. TCRdb provides this immuneACCESS table in a form limited to in-frame rearrangements. Some clones are lacking; in checked studies, under half of them reflect an unresolved V gene, and why the rest are absent is not known. V, J and clone size are taken as reported in that table, and D and trimming were inferred from the DNA itself. This sample gives 62,000 or so clones in total; 70% to 90% of them show up just once. The ten largest clonotypes hold less than 2% of the sample.

General findings and caveats noted by the study authors: In the allografts of patients with donor T cell macrochimerism, GvH to HvG T cell clonal ratios were high. Early after transplant, peak levels of circulating GvH clones were associated with declines in HvG clones. The relatively low number and heterogeneity of intestinal transplant patients limited the conclusions. GvH clones turned up in recipient bone marrow, with some appearing earlier in ileal mucosa or blood, a pattern consistent with an intestinal mucosal origin.

The sample was PBMCs, taken 26 days after transplant. Recombination linked TRBV5-8 to TRBJ2-2, and perhaps TRBD2 as D gene, on 5 matching bases. The sequence was obtained from a human patient who received an intestinal transplant, so some T cells may come from the graft donor. The DNA reads as follows: TGTGCCAGCAGCTTGGGTGGACTGACCGGGGAGCTGTTTTTT. This encodes CASSLGGLTGELFF.